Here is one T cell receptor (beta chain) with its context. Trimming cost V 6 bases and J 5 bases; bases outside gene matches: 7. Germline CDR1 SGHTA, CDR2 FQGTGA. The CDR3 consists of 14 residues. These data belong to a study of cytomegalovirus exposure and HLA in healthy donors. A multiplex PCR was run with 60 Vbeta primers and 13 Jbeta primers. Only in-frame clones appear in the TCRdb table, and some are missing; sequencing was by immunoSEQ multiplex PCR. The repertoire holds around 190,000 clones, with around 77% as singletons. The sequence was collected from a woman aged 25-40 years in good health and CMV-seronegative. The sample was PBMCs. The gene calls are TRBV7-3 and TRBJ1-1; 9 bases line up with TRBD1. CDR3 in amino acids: CASSRTGEGTEAFF. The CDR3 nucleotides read TGTGCCAGCAGTCGGACAGGGGAAGGGACTGAAGCTTTCTTT.